Following are 3 T cell receptor beta chains from one sample sequenced in a study of cytomegalovirus exposure and HLA in healthy donors. PCR was performed using 60 Vbeta and 13 Jbeta primers. Only in-frame clones appear in the TCRdb table, and some are missing; sequencing was by immunoSEQ multiplex PCR. Of 150,000 to 200,000 clones detected, approximately 90% appear once; the ten largest clones hold 1% to 1.4%. The sample was PBMCs. The receptors shown here come from a boy aged 2 to 9 in good health and CMV-seronegative.

As for this clone: The germline gene is not matched at one end of the junction; a read error may be the cause. The CDR3 DNA is TGTTCCAGCAGTCGCAAGACAGGGGCCGGGGGGGAGACCCAGTACTTC. Its translation is CSSSRKTGAGGETQYF. The J gene is TRBJ2-5, the V gene TRBV7-9; weak D call: TRBD1 (8 bases). CDR1 SEHNR and CDR2 FQNEAQ come from the germline V gene (reference sequence). The CDR3 is made up of 16 amino acids.

The chain has TRBV27 and TRBJ2-1; D may be TRBD2 (5 bases). V lost 6 bases and J lost 6, with 18 bases in between. This CDR3 comprises 15 residues. The germline gives CDR1 MNHEY, CDR2 SMNVEV (reference sequence). The CDR3 loop is CASRVRERETNEQFF. DNA for the CDR3: TGTGCCAGCAGAGTAAGGGAGCGTGAGACCAATGAGCAGTTCTTC.

The chain is built from TRBV30 and TRBJ2-7; no reliable D call. The CDR3 consists of 14 residues. With 0 bases removed from V and 0 bases from J, the gap between germline ends came to 9 bases. Germline CDR1 is GTSNPN and CDR2 is SVGIG (reference sequence). Here the CDR3 reads CAWSVPAGSYEQYF. As DNA, the CDR3 is TGTGCCTGGAGTGTACCAGCAGGCTCCTACGAGCAGTACTTC.